A single sample is the source of the 18 T cell receptor beta chains below, sequenced in a study of graft-versus-host responses after intestinal transplantation. The protocol was immunoSEQ multiplex PCR, while the TCRdb copy is restricted to in-frame clones and leaves out a portion. Of about 19,000 clones in the sample, around nine tenths were seen once. The starting material was bone marrow, obtained approximately 120 days after transplant. The receptors were sampled from a human patient who received an intestinal transplant, so some T cells may come from the graft donor.

DNA for the CDR3: TGTGCCACCAGCAGGGACGGACTAGCGGTTAGATACGAGCAGTACTTC. As protein: CATSRDGLAVRYEQYF. The chain combines TRBV15 with TRBJ2-7, with 10 bases that match TRBD2. CDR3 length: 16 amino acids. Germline-derived CDR1 and CDR2 are LNHNV and YYDKDF (reference sequence). With 3 bases clipped from V and 4 bases from J, the junction kept 9 bases outside the gene matches.

The rearrangement uses TRBV4-1 and TRBJ2-7, with 7 bases lining up with TRBD2. V lost 3 bases to trimming and J lost 4 bases; unmatched junction nucleotides: 12. The CDR3 totals 16 residues. Germline CDR1 reads MGHRA; CDR2 reads YSYEKL. Written as DNA, the CDR3 is TGCGCCAGCAGCCAGTACCAGACTAGCCCAATATACGAGCAGTACTTC. Translated, it gives CASSQYQTSPIYEQYF.

The chain combines TRBV7-9 with TRBJ2-7; TRBD1 might be the D (6 bases). V was pared by 5 bases and J by 5 bases, with 10 bases between. CDR1 is SEHNR and CDR2 is FQNEAQ in the germline V gene (reference sequence). The CDR3 is 12 amino acids. The CDR3 spells CASSPTGNEQYF. CDR3 bases: TGTGCCAGCAGCCCTACAGGGAACGAGCAGTACTTC.

The chain links TRBV27 to TRBJ1-6, with 8 bases fitting TRBD1. V was clipped by 3 bases and J by 11 bases; unmatched bases: 6. The CDR3 covers 14 residues. The germline V gene encodes CDR1 MNHEY and CDR2 SMNVEV (reference sequence). Here the CDR3 DNA reads TGTGCCAGCAGTTTCGGACAGGGCCCTACACCCCTCCACTTT. Protein sequence: CASSFGQGPTPLHF.

This clone was detected only once. This sequence joins TRBV28 and TRBJ1-5; D gene uncertain. V lost 3 bases, J lost 1 base, and 10 bases lay in between. Germline V gene lookup returns CDR1 MDHEN and CDR2 SYDVKM. The CDR3 spans 15 residues. CDR3: CASSFSGGSNQPQHF. CDR3 in DNA: TGTGCCAGCAGTTTTAGCGGAGGAAGCAATCAGCCCCAGCATTTT.

This sequence joins TRBV5-5 and TRBJ2-2, with D unresolved. Trimming left V 4 bases short and J 4 bases short, with 17 bases between. The CDR3 sequence is 16 residues long. Germline CDR1 reads SGHKS; CDR2 reads YYEKEE (reference sequence). As DNA, the CDR3 is TGTGCCAGCAGCCCGCGGACCGCCTCTGGCACCGGGGAGCTGTTTTTT. It encodes CASSPRTASGTGELFF. The full variable domain, its missing parts supplied by reference TRBV5-5 and TRBJ2-2, is DAGVTQSPTHLIKTRGQQVTLRCSPISGHKSVSWYQQVLGQGPQFIFQYYEKEERGRGNFPDRFSARQFPNYSSELNVNALLLGDSALYLCASSPRTASGTGELFFGEGSRLTVL.

This clone was found a few times. The J gene is TRBJ2-7, the V gene TRBV28, with D perhaps matching TRBD2 (7 bases). V was shortened by 6 bases and J by 1 base, with 16 bases between the two germline ends. The CDR3 loop spans 15 amino acids. Germline V gives CDR1 MDHEN, CDR2 SYDVKM. CDR3 nucleotides: TGTGCCAGCAGAAAAGGGGGGGCCCTATCCTACGAGCAGTACTTC. Residues: CASRKGGALSYEQYF.

The gene calls are TRBV7-9 and TRBJ2-7, with unresolved D. Trimming shortened V by 0 bases and J by 3 bases, and 6 bases separated the two germline ends. This CDR3 contains 13 residues. The germline gives CDR1 SEHNR, CDR2 FQNEAQ (reference sequence). CDR3 in DNA: TGTGCCAGCAGCTTAGCCCCCCACTACGAGCAGTACTTC. This encodes CASSLAPHYEQYF.

The V and J genes are TRBV11-2 and TRBJ2-7; D uncertain. This CDR3 is 13 amino acids long. Trimming removed 0 bases at V and 6 bases at J, with 9 bases between. Looked up from germline, CDR1 is SGHAT and CDR2 is FQNNGV. The CDR3 bases are TGTGCCAGCAGCTTAGATTTCCCTTCCGAGCAGTACTTC. This encodes CASSLDFPSEQYF.

The chain employs TRBV21-1 and TRBJ1-5. TRBV21-1 is a recognized pseudogene. The CDR3 consists of 17 residues. CDR3 sequence: CARTIPGPTVSNQPQHF. CDR3 nucleotides: TGTGCCAGAACGATACCGGGTCCCACGGTGAGCAATCAGCCCCAGCATTTT.

V gene TRBV28 combines with J gene TRBJ2-7, with D possibly being TRBD2 (5 bases). Trimming took off 7 bases at V and 3 bases at J, with 7 bases between the two ends. Germline CDR1 is MDHEN and CDR2 is SYDVKM. This CDR3 has 11 amino acids. Here the CDR3 reads CASMAGYEQYF. The CDR3 nucleotides read TGTGCCAGCATGGCGGGCTACGAGCAGTACTTC.

V is TRBV28 and J is TRBJ2-7; no definite D call. Germline V gene lookup returns CDR1 MDHEN and CDR2 SYDVKM. Between the trimmed V and J ends, which lost 3 bases and 8 bases, there was a span of 14 bases. CDR3 length: 13 residues. This CDR3 reads CASSFPRESQQYF. CDR3 DNA: TGTGCCAGCAGTTTCCCGCGTGAGTCTCAGCAGTACTTC. Full variable domain (remainder filled in from reference TRBV28 and TRBJ2-7): DVKVTQSSRYLVKRTGEKVFLECVQDMDHENMFWYRQDPGLGLRLIYFSYDVKMKEKGDIPEGYSVSREKKERFSLILESASTNQTSMYLCASSFPRESQQYFGPGTRLTVT.

This chain uses TRBV29-1 with TRBJ2-7; either TRBD1 or TRBD2 may supply D (5 bases each). From germline, CDR1 is SQVTM and CDR2 ANQGSEA. Trimming removed 0 bases from V and 7 bases from J, with 13 bases in between. This CDR3 has 13 amino acids. CDR3 amino acids: CSVEERTPGEQYF. CDR3 coding DNA: TGCAGCGTTGAAGAGAGGACACCGGGAGAGCAGTACTTC.

This clone was counted between two and nine times. The chain links TRBV6-4 to TRBJ1-1; D not certain. Trimming took 3 bases from V and 1 from J, leaving 6 bases between them. Germline CDR1 is MRHNA and CDR2 is SNTAGT. The CDR3 loop spans 13 amino acids. The CDR3 DNA is TGTGCCAGCAGTGAGTCTGAGAACACTGAAGCTTTCTTT. It codes for CASSESENTEAFF.

V gene TRBV29-1 combines with J gene TRBJ2-7; D is possibly TRBD1 (6 bases). The CDR3 is 14 residues long. V dropped 3 bases and J dropped 1 base, with 13 bases sitting between them. Germline values: CDR1 SQVTM, CDR2 ANQGSEA. CDR3 DNA sequence: TGCAGCGTTGATCTGACAGGCCGATCCTACGAGCAGTACTTC. Its protein is CSVDLTGRSYEQYF.

This clone was seen only a few times. The chain is built from TRBV15 and TRBJ1-4; D ambiguous. Germline CDR1 reads LNHNV; CDR2 reads YYDKDF (reference sequence). Trimming removed 0 bases at V and 8 bases at J, with 13 bases between. The CDR3 has 15 amino acids. CDR3 residues: CATSRDLQFGEKLFF. The CDR3 DNA sequence: TGTGCCACCAGCAGAGATCTGCAGTTTGGGGAAAAACTGTTTTTT.

The chain carries TRBV4-1 and TRBJ2-2; 9 positions match TRBD2. The trim removed 0 bases at V and 6 bases at J, leaving 5 bases unmatched. This CDR3 spans 16 amino acids. Germline-derived CDR1 and CDR2 are MGHRA and YSYEKL. The CDR3 DNA follows: TGCGCCAGCAGCCAAGATCTAGCGGGGAGTCCCGGGGAGCTGTTTTTT. Encoded protein: CASSQDLAGSPGELFF.

The CDR3 region has the DNA TGTGCCACCCTGGGACCAGGGGGAGCAGATACGCAGTATTTT. Translated: CATLGPGGADTQYF. The chain is built from TRBV2 and TRBJ2-3; 7 nucleotides agree with TRBD1. Germline V CDR1 and CDR2: SNHLY, FYNNEI. The V gene end was trimmed by 10 bases and the J gene end by 4 bases; junction bases not matched to a gene: 11. The CDR3 totals 14 residues. Complete variable domain (other parts from reference TRBV2 and TRBJ2-3): EPEVTQTPSHQVTQMGQEVILRCVPISNHLYFYWYRQILGQKVEFLVSFYNNEISEKSEIFDDQFSVERPDGSNFTLKIRSTKLEDSAMYFCATLGPGGADTQYFGPGTRLTVL.